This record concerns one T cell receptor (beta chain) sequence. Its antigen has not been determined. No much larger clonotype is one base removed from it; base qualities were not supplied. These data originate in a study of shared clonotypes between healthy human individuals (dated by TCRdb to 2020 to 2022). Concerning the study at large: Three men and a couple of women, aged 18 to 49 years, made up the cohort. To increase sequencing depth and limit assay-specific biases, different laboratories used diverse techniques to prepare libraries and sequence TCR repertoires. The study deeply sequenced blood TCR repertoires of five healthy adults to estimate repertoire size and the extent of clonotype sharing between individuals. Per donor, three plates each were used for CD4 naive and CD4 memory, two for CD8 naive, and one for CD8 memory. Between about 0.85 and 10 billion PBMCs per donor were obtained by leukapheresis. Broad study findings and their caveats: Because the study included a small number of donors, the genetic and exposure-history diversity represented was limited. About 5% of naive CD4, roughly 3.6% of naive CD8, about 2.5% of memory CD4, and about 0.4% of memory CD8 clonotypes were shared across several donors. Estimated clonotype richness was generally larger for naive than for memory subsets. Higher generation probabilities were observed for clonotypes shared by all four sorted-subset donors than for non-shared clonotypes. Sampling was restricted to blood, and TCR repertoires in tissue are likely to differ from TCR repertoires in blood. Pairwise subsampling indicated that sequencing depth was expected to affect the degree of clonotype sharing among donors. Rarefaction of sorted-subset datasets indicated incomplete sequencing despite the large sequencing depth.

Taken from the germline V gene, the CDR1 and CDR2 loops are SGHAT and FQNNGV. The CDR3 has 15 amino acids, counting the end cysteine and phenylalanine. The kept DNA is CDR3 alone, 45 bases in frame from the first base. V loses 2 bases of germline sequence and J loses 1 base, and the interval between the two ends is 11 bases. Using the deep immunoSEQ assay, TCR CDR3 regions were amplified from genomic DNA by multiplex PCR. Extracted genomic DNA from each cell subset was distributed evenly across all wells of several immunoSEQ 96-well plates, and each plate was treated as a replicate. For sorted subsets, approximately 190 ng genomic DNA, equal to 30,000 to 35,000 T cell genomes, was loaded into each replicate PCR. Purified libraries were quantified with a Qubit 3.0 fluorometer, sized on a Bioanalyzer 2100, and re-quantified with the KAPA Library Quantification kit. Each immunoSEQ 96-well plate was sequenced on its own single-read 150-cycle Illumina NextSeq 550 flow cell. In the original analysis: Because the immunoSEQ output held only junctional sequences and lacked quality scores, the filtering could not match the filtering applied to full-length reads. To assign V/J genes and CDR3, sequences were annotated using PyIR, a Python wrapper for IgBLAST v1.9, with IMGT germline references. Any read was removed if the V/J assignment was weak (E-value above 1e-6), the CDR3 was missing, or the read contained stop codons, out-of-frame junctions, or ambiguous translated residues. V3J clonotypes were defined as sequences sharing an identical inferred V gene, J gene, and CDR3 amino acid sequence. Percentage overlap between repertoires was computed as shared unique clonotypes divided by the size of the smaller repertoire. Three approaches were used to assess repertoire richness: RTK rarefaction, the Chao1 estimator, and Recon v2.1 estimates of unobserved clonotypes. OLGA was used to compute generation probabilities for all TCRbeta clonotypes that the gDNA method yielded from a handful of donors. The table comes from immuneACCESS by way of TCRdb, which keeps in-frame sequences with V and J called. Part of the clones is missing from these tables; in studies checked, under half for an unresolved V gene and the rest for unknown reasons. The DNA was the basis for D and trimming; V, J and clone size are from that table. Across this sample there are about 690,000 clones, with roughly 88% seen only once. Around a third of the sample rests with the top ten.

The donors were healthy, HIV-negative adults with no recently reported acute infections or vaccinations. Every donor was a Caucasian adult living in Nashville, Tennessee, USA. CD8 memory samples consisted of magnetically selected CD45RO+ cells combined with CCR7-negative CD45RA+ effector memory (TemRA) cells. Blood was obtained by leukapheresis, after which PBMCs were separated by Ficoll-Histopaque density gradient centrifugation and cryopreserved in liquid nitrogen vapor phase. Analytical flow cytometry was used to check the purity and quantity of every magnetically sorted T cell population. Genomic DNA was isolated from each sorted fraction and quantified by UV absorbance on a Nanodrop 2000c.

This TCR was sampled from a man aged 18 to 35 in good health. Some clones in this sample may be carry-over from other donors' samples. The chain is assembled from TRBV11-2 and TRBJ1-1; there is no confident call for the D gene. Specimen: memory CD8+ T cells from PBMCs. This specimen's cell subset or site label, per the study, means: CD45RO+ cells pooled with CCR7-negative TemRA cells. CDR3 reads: CASSLILWGNTEAFF. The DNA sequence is TGTGCCAGCAGCTTAATATTATGGGGGAACACTGAAGCTTTCTTT.